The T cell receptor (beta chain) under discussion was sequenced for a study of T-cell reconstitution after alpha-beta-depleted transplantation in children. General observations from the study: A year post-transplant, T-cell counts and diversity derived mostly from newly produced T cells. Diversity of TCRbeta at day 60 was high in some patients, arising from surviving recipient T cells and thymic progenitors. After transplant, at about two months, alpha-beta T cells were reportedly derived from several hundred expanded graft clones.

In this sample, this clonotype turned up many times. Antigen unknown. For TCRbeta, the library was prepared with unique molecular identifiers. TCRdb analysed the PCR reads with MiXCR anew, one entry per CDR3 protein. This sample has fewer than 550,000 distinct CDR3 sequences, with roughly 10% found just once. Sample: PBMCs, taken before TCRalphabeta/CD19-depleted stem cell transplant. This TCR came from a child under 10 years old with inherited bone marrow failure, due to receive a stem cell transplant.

The CDR3 region has the DNA TGTGCCAGCAGTGATTGGGGGGAGGACAATGAGCAGTTCTTC. This sequence encodes CASSDWGEDNEQFF. The chain combines TRBV25-1 with TRBJ2-1; possibly TRBD2 for D (6 bases). The germline V gene encodes CDR1 MGHDK and CDR2 SYGVNS. This CDR3 is 14 amino acids long. V gave up 3 bases and J gave up 5 bases, with 11 bases separating them.